Below, 24 T cell receptor beta chains from the same sample are listed, as sequenced in a study of response to subunit inactivated influenza vaccine. Using its own MiXCR run on the RT-PCR reads, TCRdb lists one record per CDR3 protein. The sample has 500,000 to 600,000 distinct CDR3 sequences, around 11% seen once. This same sample was also taken into another study, of T cells expressing NK-cell markers. In that study: A 5'RACE template switching approach incorporating UMIs was used to make TCR beta cDNA.

The sequenced sample was PBMCs from blood, obtained on the day of vaccination. These receptor sequences come from a man over 45 who received an inactivated influenza vaccine.

The chain carries TRBV5-1 and TRBJ2-3; TRBD2 matches 13 bases. Germline loops: CDR1 SGHRS, CDR2 YFSETQ. Unmatched junction bases numbered 4, after V lost 3 bases and J lost 0 bases. The CDR3 length is 17 residues. The CDR3 reads CASSSGLAGVSTDTQYF. CDR3 bases: TGCGCCAGCAGCTCTGGACTAGCGGGGGTTAGCACAGATACGCAGTATTTT.

This clonotype came up many times. The J gene is TRBJ2-3, the V gene TRBV20-1; TRBD1 aligns across 8 bases. The CDR3 is 15 residues long. J gave up 5 bases and V 1 base, and 8 bases lay outside the gene matches. Germline assignment: CDR1 DFQATT and CDR2 SNEGSKA (reference sequence). CDR3 region: CSARVWQGAGDTQYF. The CDR3, as DNA: TGCAGTGCTAGAGTTTGGCAGGGGGCCGGAGATACGCAGTATTTT.

This clonotype was seen a handful of times. The chain has TRBV7-2 and TRBJ2-2; possible D gene TRBD1, 6 bases. Trimming removed 4 bases from V and 4 bases from J, with 16 bases in between. The CDR3 covers 16 residues. The germline V gene encodes CDR1 SGHTA and CDR2 FQGNSA. The CDR3 loop reads CASSSNRADGTGELFF. CDR3 DNA: TGTGCCAGCAGCTCCAACAGGGCGGACGGCACCGGGGAGCTGTTTTTT. Full variable domain (rest looked up from reference TRBV7-2 and TRBJ2-2): GAGVSQSPSNKVTEKGKDVELRCDPISGHTALYWYRQSLGQGLEFLIYFQGNSAPDKSGLPSDRFSAERTGGSVSTLTIQRTQQEDSAVYLCASSSNRADGTGELFFGEGSRLTVL.

CDR3 in amino acids: CASSQEFGRASQETQYF. The CDR3 DNA reads TGTGCCAGCAGCCAAGAATTCGGACGGGCCTCCCAAGAGACCCAGTACTTC. V gene TRBV4-2 combines with J gene TRBJ2-5; D is undetermined. The CDR3 loop spans 17 amino acids. The V gene's germline CDR1 is LGHNA and CDR2 YNFKEQ. Trimming took 0 bases from V and 1 from J, leaving 15 bases between them.

This clonotype was counted ten times or more. The rearrangement uses TRBV11-2 and TRBJ1-2; the D is unclear. CDR3 length: 13 residues. Trimming stripped 4 bases from V and 8 bases from J, with 14 bases between. Germline loops: CDR1 SGHAT, CDR2 FQNNGV. CDR3 protein: CASSSDGNRGYTF. CDR3 in DNA: TGTGCCAGCAGCTCAGACGGGAATCGCGGCTACACCTTC.

Points on this clonotype: Its ends do not fully match the called genes, so a read error is possible. The gene calls are TRBV11-2 and TRBJ1-1; 7 bases align to TRBD1. The CDR3 totals 13 residues. The germline gives CDR1 SGHAT, CDR2 FQNNGV. The CDR3 spells CACSTPRTGLAFF. CDR3 sequence (DNA): TGTGCCTGCAGCACACCCAGGACAGGTTTAGCTTTCTTT. Full variable domain (rest looked up from reference TRBV11-2 and TRBJ1-1): EAGVAQSPRYKIIEKRQSVAFWCNPISGHATLYWYQQILGQGPKLLIQFQNNGVVDDSQLPKDRFSAERLKGVDSTLKIQPAKLEDSAVYLCACSTPRTGLAFFGQGTRLTVV.

There are many counts of this clonotype. This chain uses TRBV4-1 with TRBJ2-7; D is unclear. Germline CDR1 and CDR2: MGHRA and YSYEKL. Trimming cost V 5 bases and J 1 base, with 15 bases left between them. CDR3 size: 15 residues. The CDR3 reads CASSALIDRSYEQYF. The CDR3 nucleotides are TGCGCCAGCAGCGCCTTAATAGACCGTTCCTACGAGCAGTACTTC.

This clonotype was seen at least ten times. The chain employs TRBV5-1 and TRBJ2-7; TRBD1 matches at 8 bases. The germline CDR1 and CDR2 sequences are SGHRS and YFSETQ. Trimming removed 0 bases from V and 5 bases from J; junction bases left unmatched: 4. The CDR3 runs to 14 residues. The CDR3 coding sequence is TGCGCCAGCAGCTTGGAAGGGACAGGCCACGAGCAGTACTTC. Protein: CASSLEGTGHEQYF.

This clonotype was seen ten or more times. The chain links TRBV7-8 to TRBJ2-7; maybe TRBD1 (5 bases). Trimming removed 5 bases at V and 2 bases at J, with 22 bases between. The CDR3 consists of 17 residues. Germline V CDR1 and CDR2: SGHVS, FQNEAQ. The CDR3 coding sequence is TGTGCCAGCAGCCAAGGTGTAGCTCAGGGAAATACCTACGAGCAGTACTTC. This sequence encodes CASSQGVAQGNTYEQYF.

The chain joins TRBV29-1 to TRBJ1-4, with D possibly TRBD1 on 5 matching bases. Trimming removed 4 bases at V and 4 bases at J, with 7 bases between. The CDR3 consists of 12 residues. Germline V gene sequence: CDR1 SQVTM, CDR2 ANQGSEA. The CDR3 nucleotides read TGCAGCGTTGGGGACTTTAATGAAAAACTGTTTTTT. Residues: CSVGDFNEKLFF.

Only a few counts were recorded for this clonotype. This chain links TRBV6-1 with TRBJ1-5, with D unresolved. CDR3 length: 14 amino acids. Germline V gives CDR1 MNHNS, CDR2 SASEGT. The V end lost 0 bases, the J end lost 7 bases, and 10 bases lay between the germline ends. The CDR3 protein is CASSEAGVRQPQHF. The CDR3 DNA reads TGTGCCAGCAGTGAAGCTGGGGTACGACAGCCCCAGCATTTT.

The table lists this clonotype with a count of one. DNA for the CDR3: TGTGCCAGCAGCCCGTCCGGACATGTCGGGACCCAGTACTTC. It is translated as CASSPSGHVGTQYF. The rearrangement uses TRBV5-6 and TRBJ2-5; a possible D gene is TRBD1 (5 bases). This CDR3 has 14 amino acids. The germline V and J ends were trimmed by 4 bases and 7 bases, with 17 bases remaining between them. CDR1 is SGHDT, CDR2 YYEEEE, per germline. Using reference TRBV5-6 and TRBJ2-5 for the parts outside the CDR3, the full variable domain is DAGVTQSPTHLIKTRGQQVTLRCSPKSGHDTVSWYQQALGQGPQFIFQYYEEEERQRGNFPDRFSGHQFPNYSSELNVNALLLGDSALYLCASSPSGHVGTQYFGPGTRLLVL.

The chain couples TRBV14 to TRBJ2-1; TRBD2 agrees at 15 bases. The germline V gene encodes CDR1 SGHDN and CDR2 FVKESK. This CDR3 region has 19 residues. J was trimmed by 2 bases and V by 1 base; bases with no gene match: 6. The CDR3 DNA sequence: TGTGCCAGCAGCCAAGGCGGGACTAGCGGGGGGCCCGCCTACAATGAGCAGTTCTTC. It codes for CASSQGGTSGGPAYNEQFF.

This clonotype was detected a few times. The chain combines TRBV4-3 with TRBJ2-6; possible D gene TRBD2, 5 bases. Germline CDR1 LGHNA, CDR2 YSLEER. Trimming removed 4 bases from V and 1 base from J, with 17 bases in between. The CDR3 extends over 18 amino acids. The CDR3 DNA sequence: TGCGCCAGCAGCCCTCGAGGGCTAGAGTGGTCTGGGGCCAACGTCCTGACTTTC. Translated, it gives CASSPRGLEWSGANVLTF.

J is TRBJ2-5 and V is TRBV18, with 8 bases lining up with TRBD1. Germline V gene sequence: CDR1 KGHSH, CDR2 LQKENI. The CDR3 is 16 residues long. The trim removed 2 bases at V and 1 base at J, leaving 6 bases unmatched. The CDR3 sequence is CASSPGTGLRQETQYF. DNA of the CDR3: TGTGCCAGCTCACCAGGGACAGGACTCCGCCAAGAGACCCAGTACTTC. The complete variable domain, with remaining parts taken from reference TRBV18 and TRBJ2-5, reads NAGVMQNPRHLVRRRGQEARLRCSPMKGHSHVYWYRQLPEEGLKFMVYLQKENIIDESGMPKERFSAEFPKEGPSILRIQQVVRGDSAAYFCASSPGTGLRQETQYFGPGTRLLVL.

The chain employs TRBV4-3 and TRBJ2-1; D is perhaps TRBD1 (5 bases). The CDR3 runs to 14 residues. Germline lookup yields CDR1 LGHNA and CDR2 YSLEER. Trimming cost V 1 base and J 5 bases, with 9 bases left between them. CDR3 DNA: TGCGCCAGCAGCCAAGGGACACTGAACAATGAGCAGTTCTTC. The encoded protein is CASSQGTLNNEQFF.

This clonotype has only a few counts. The CDR3: CATSRDRGSSRSGANVLTF. Written as DNA, the CDR3 is TGTGCCACCAGCAGAGATCGCGGAAGCAGCCGATCTGGGGCCAACGTCCTGACTTTC. J is TRBJ2-6 and V is TRBV15; D not certain. This CDR3 has 19 amino acids. Germline assignment: CDR1 LNHNV and CDR2 YYDKDF (reference sequence). The V end was cut by 0 bases, the J end by 1 base, with 16 bases between.

V and J are TRBV4-3 and TRBJ2-5; TRBD1 might be the D (6 bases). Germline V gene sequence: CDR1 LGHNA, CDR2 YSLEER. Between the trimmed V and J ends, which lost 0 bases and 1 base, there was a span of 6 bases. The CDR3 has 14 amino acids. The CDR3 nucleotides are TGCGCCAGCAGCCAAGAAGGGGGCCAAGAGACCCAGTACTTC. Translation: CASSQEGGQETQYF.

The sample holds a few counts of this clonotype. CDR3 sequence: CASSEGWETQYF. The CDR3, as DNA: TGTGCCAGCAGCGAAGGTTGGGAGACCCAGTACTTC. The V gene is TRBV11-2, the J gene TRBJ2-5; D call uncertain. This CDR3 is built from 12 residues. V gave up 5 bases and J gave up 5 bases, with 9 bases separating them. Germline V gene sequence: CDR1 SGHAT, CDR2 FQNNGV.

The chain uses TRBV28 and TRBJ2-3, with a tentative D call TRBD1 (6 bases). Per germline, CDR1 MDHEN and CDR2 SYDVKM. V was shortened by 7 bases and J by 5 bases, with 10 bases between the two germline ends. This CDR3 is built from 12 residues. In DNA form, the CDR3 reads TGTGCCAGCACCAAACAGGGAGATACGCAGTATTTT. Translation: CASTKQGDTQYF.

This clonotype occurred a few times. V is TRBV12-3 or TRBV12-4 and J is TRBJ2-7, with D possibly being TRBD2 (6 bases). Trimming pared 7 bases from V and 3 bases from J, leaving 19 bases between. The CDR3 totals 15 residues. This CDR3 is CASTPGAGLNYEQYF. The CDR3 region has the DNA TGTGCCAGCACCCCAGGTGCGGGACTGAACTACGAGCAGTACTTC.

This clonotype appeared a few times. The chain couples TRBV3-1 to TRBJ2-4; a possible D gene is TRBD1 (6 bases). CDR3 length equals 15 residues. Germline CDR1 reads LGHDT; CDR2 reads YNNKEL (reference sequence). Deletions cut 0 bases from V and 7 bases from J, with 13 bases between. The CDR3 DNA follows: TGTGCCAGCAGCCAAGAGAGGGGGTTCAAGAACATTCAGTACTTC. It codes for CASSQERGFKNIQYF.

In its sample, this clonotype was seen many times. The CDR3 sequence is CASSQDEDRTYNEQFF. DNA for the CDR3: TGTGCCAGCAGCCAAGACGAGGACAGGACCTACAATGAGCAGTTCTTC. V usage is TRBV4-2 and J usage is TRBJ2-1, with 7 bases fitting TRBD1. This CDR3 is built from 16 residues. The germline V gene has CDR1 LGHNA and CDR2 YNFKEQ. After removal of 0 bases from V and 2 bases from J, the junction contained 4 bases not matched to a gene.

The table lists this clonotype with a few counts. V usage is TRBV3-1 and J usage is TRBJ2-5; perhaps TRBD1 as D (5 bases). Germline V gives CDR1 LGHDT, CDR2 YNNKEL (reference sequence). CDR3 length: 15 amino acids. V was shortened by 3 bases and J by 4 bases, with 15 bases between the two germline ends. The CDR3 nucleotides are TGTGCCAGCAGCCACATGGGTGCAAGGGGAGAGACCCAGTACTTC. Its translation: CASSHMGARGETQYF.